These 9 T cell receptor beta chains share one sample of origin, sequenced in a study of Graves' ophthalmopathy and Graves' hyperthyroidism. RNA transcripts were the source from which TCR beta CDR3 regions were amplified. Second-round multiplex PCR came after first-round RT-PCR with HTBI primers. TCRdb passed the multiplex PCR reads through MiXCR, listing each CDR3 protein once. Seen here are a few hundred thousand distinct CDR3 sequences, roughly 16% observed once, and the top ten hold approximately 13%. Material: peripheral blood. The receptor source for this set is an adult man with Graves' ophthalmopathy.

There are many counts of this clonotype. The chain links TRBV29-1 to TRBJ1-2, with D maybe TRBD1 (5 bases). The CDR3 covers 13 residues. Germline-derived CDR1 and CDR2 are SQVTM and ANQGSEA. V lost 3 bases and J lost 2, with 10 bases in between. The chain's CDR3 is CSVESRVNYGYTF. The CDR3 DNA follows: TGCAGCGTTGAGAGCAGGGTCAACTATGGCTACACCTTC.

This clonotype has ten or more counts. The chain uses TRBV11-2 and TRBJ2-5; D assignment may be TRBD1 or TRBD2 (5 bases each). The CDR3 covers 12 residues. The V end was cut by 5 bases, the J end by 4 bases, with 8 bases between. Germline-derived CDR1 and CDR2 are SGHAT and FQNNGV. CDR3 sequence reads: CASSPGTETQYF. CDR3 bases: TGTGCCAGCAGCCCCGGGACAGAGACCCAGTACTTC.

This clonotype was observed many times. The V call is TRBV28, the J call TRBJ1-5; 7 positions match TRBD1. The CDR3 covers 20 residues. V gave up 2 bases and J gave up 1 base; unmatched junction bases: 17. Germline loops: CDR1 MDHEN, CDR2 SYDVKM. The CDR3 loop reads CASSLERIDRVFMSNQPQHF. Here the CDR3 DNA reads TGTGCCAGCAGTTTAGAGCGGATAGACAGGGTATTCATGAGCAATCAGCCCCAGCATTTT.

This clonotype has a handful of counts. The V call is TRBV4-1, the J call TRBJ2-7; 9 positions match TRBD2. This CDR3 is built from 16 residues. Germline V lookup: CDR1 MGHRA, CDR2 YSYEKL. V lost 1 base, J lost 3 bases, and 7 bases stayed unmatched. CDR3 residues: CASSQAGTSRFYEQYF. Written as DNA, the CDR3 is TGCGCCAGCAGCCAAGCCGGGACTAGCAGATTCTACGAGCAGTACTTC.

This clonotype appeared many times. The rearrangement links TRBV12-3 or TRBV12-4 to TRBJ1-3; tentatively, D is TRBD1 (5 bases). V gave up 4 bases and J gave up 7 bases, with 11 bases separating them. The CDR3 runs 13 residues. Here the CDR3 DNA reads TGTGCCAGCAGTTGGGGGGGTAGGAACACCATATATTTT. It codes for CASSWGGRNTIYF.

In this sample, this clonotype turned up many times. The chain carries TRBV12-3 or TRBV12-4 and TRBJ2-5, with 16 positions matching TRBD2. The CDR3 is 17 amino acids. J was trimmed by 5 bases and V by 5 bases; bases with no gene match: 8. The CDR3 here is CASSTGTSGGAGETQYF. Here the CDR3 DNA reads TGTGCCAGCAGTACTGGGACTAGCGGGGGGGCCGGGGAGACCCAGTACTTC.

The genes are TRBV6-5 and TRBJ1-1; no firm D call. The V and J ends lost 2 bases and 3 bases respectively, with 7 bases between them. This CDR3 contains 13 residues. Germline loops: CDR1 MNHEY, CDR2 SVGAGI. The CDR3 coding sequence is TGTGCCAGCAGTTACGATATCTACACTGAAGCTTTCTTT. It encodes CASSYDIYTEAFF.

This clonotype was counted ten times or more. V and J are TRBV7-3 and TRBJ1-5; 7 bases agree with TRBD1. CDR3 length: 13 amino acids. V was clipped by 5 bases and J by 6 bases; unmatched bases: 4. Germline V gene lookup returns CDR1 SGHTA and CDR2 FQGTGA. CDR3 residues: CASSAGGGQPQHF. The CDR3 DNA reads TGTGCCAGCAGCGCAGGGGGGGGTCAGCCCCAGCATTTT.

The chain combines TRBV7-9 with TRBJ2-7, with TRBD2 identical over 12 bases. The junction had 4 bases not matched to a gene; V was cut back by 5 bases and J by 2 bases. The CDR3 contains 15 residues. The germline gives CDR1 SEHNR, CDR2 FQNEAQ (reference sequence). The CDR3 spells CASSVTSGRTYEQYF. The CDR3 region has the DNA TGTGCCAGCAGCGTTACTAGCGGGAGGACCTACGAGCAGTACTTC.